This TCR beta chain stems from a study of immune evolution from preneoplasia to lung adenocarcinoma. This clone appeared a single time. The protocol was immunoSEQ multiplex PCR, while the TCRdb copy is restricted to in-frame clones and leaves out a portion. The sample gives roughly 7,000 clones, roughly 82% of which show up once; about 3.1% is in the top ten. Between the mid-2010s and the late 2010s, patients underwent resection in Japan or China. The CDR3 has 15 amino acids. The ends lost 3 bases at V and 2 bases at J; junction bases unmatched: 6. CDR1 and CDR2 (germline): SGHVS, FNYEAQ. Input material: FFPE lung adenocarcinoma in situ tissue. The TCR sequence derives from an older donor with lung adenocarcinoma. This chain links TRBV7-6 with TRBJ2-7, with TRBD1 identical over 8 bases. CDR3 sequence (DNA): TGTGCCAGCAGCTTTAGACAGGGGATTCCCTACGAGCAGTACTTC. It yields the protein CASSFRQGIPYEQYF.